This is a list of T cell receptor beta chains from one sample in a study of identical twins. TCRdb recomputed calls from the 5' RACE reads with MiXCR, one row per CDR3 protein. The sample contains 450,000 to 500,000 distinct CDR3 sequences, around an eighth of which appear only once. In addition, the sample was reused for a study of yellow fever vaccine responses in identical twins.

Sequencing was done on a sample of CD4+ T cells sorted from blood. The receptors originated from a woman between 18 and 30 years old in good health. Both conserved end residues are part of each CDR3. A D gene is named only where the DNA matches it firmly. Clone size, where shown, is once, few, many, or a class for clones that have expanded.

abundance	d_gene	v_gene	j_gene	CDR3aa	CDR3nt
.	TRBD2	TRBV20-1	TRBJ2-1	CSARDGLAGSNEQFF	TGCAGTGCAAGGGACGGACTAGCGGGATCCAATGAGCAGTTCTTC
.	TRBD1	TRBV9	TRBJ2-7	CASSEGQGATAQYF	TGTGCCAGCAGCGAAGGACAGGGGGCTACGGCGCAGTACTTC
many	TRBD1	TRBV11-2	TRBJ2-3	CASSPTGTATDTQYF	TGTGCCAGCAGCCCGACCGGGACAGCCACAGATACGCAGTATTTT
few	TRBD1	TRBV27	TRBJ1-4	CASSGQGLTNEKLFF	TGTGCCAGCAGTGGACAGGGCCTCACTAATGAAAAACTGTTTTTT
.	.	TRBV25-1	TRBJ2-7	CASSEGDMTYEQYF	TGTGCCAGCAGTGAAGGGGATATGACCTACGAGCAGTACTTC
few	TRBD1	TRBV29-1	TRBJ2-2	CSVGTVSGELFF	TGCAGCGTCGGGACAGTTTCCGGGGAGCTGTTTTTT
few	.	TRBV6-5	TRBJ1-5	CASSYSRDVGPQHF	TGTGCCAGCAGTTACTCGAGGGACGTGGGACCCCAGCATTTT
many	.	TRBV7-8	TRBJ1-1	CASSPPNEAFF	TGTGCCAGCAGCCCCCCCAATGAAGCTTTCTTT
.	.	TRBV7-6	TRBJ2-7	CASSRQPDTAYEQYF	TGTGCCAGCAGCCGTCAACCCGACACCGCCTACGAGCAGTACTTC
.	.	TRBV11-2	TRBJ2-7	CASSSGPGYEQYF	TGTGCCAGCTCCTCGGGCCCCGGCTACGAGCAGTACTTC
.	.	TRBV30	TRBJ2-5	CAWSDTGGGETQYF	TGTGCCTGGAGTGATACAGGGGGGGGAGAGACCCAGTACTTC
.	.	TRBV19	TRBJ2-7	CASSMKISYEQYF	TGTGCCAGTAGTATGAAGATATCCTACGAGCAGTACTTC
.	.	TRBV18	TRBJ2-2	CASTASGLYPGELFF	TGTGCCAGCACCGCCAGCGGGCTTTACCCCGGGGAGCTGTTTTTT
many	TRBD1	TRBV12-3/TRBV12-4	TRBJ1-2	CASRRPGGIYGYTF	TGTGCCAGCAGACGTCCAGGGGGGATCTATGGCTACACCTTC
.	TRBD2	TRBV7-2	TRBJ2-1	CASSLTGGKGNNEQFF	TGTGCCAGCAGCTTAACGGGGGGTAAAGGAAACAATGAGCAGTTCTTC
.	TRBD1	TRBV6-1	TRBJ2-7	CASSRRQGGTYEQYF	TGTGCCAGCAGTCGAAGACAGGGGGGGACCTACGAGCAGTACTTC
few	.	TRBV29-1	TRBJ2-7	CSVVVRFPYEQYF	TGCAGCGTTGTAGTCAGGTTCCCCTACGAGCAGTACTTC
.	.	TRBV29-1	TRBJ2-1	CSVGGERLDNEQFF	TGCAGCGTTGGAGGGGAGCGGCTCGACAATGAGCAGTTCTTC
.	TRBD1	TRBV10-3	TRBJ2-7	CGTTGSSYEQYF	TGTGGGACGACAGGGAGCTCCTACGAGCAGTACTTC
.	TRBD2	TRBV18	TRBJ2-5	CASQSRTSGRLETQYF	TGTGCCAGCCAATCAAGGACTAGCGGGAGGTTGGAGACCCAGTACTTC
few	.	TRBV6-5	TRBJ1-5	CASSYSSEISNQPQHF	TGTGCCAGCAGTTACTCGTCCGAAATTAGCAATCAGCCCCAGCATTTT
.	TRBD2	TRBV9	TRBJ2-3	CASSVGGSGVVDTQYF	TGTGCCAGCAGCGTAGGAGGTAGCGGGGTTGTAGATACGCAGTATTTT
few	.	TRBV7-8	TRBJ1-6	CASSGRARNNSPLHF	TGTGCCAGCAGCGGCAGGGCCAGAAATAATTCACCCCTCCACTTT
few	.	TRBV21-1	TRBJ2-2	CASIRYHTGELFF	TGTGCCAGCATCCGGTACCACACCGGGGAGCTGTTTTTT
.	.	TRBV20-1	TRBJ2-7	CSAPRGAKSYEQYF	TGCAGTGCCCCCCGGGGGGCTAAATCCTACGAGCAGTACTTC
few	.	TRBV21-1	TRBJ2-3	CASSKEPGGKAMCGFSTQYF	TGTGCCAGCAGCAAAGAGCCAGGGGGCAAAGCGATGTGCGGCTTCAGCACGCAGTATTTT
.	.	TRBV5-1	TRBJ2-7	CASSLAEQTYEQYF	TGCGCCAGCAGCTTGGCCGAACAGACCTACGAGCAGTACTTC
few	.	TRBV25-1	TRBJ1-3	CASSEYGGSNTIYF	TGTGCCAGCAGTGAATATGGTGGGTCAAACACCATATATTTT
few	.	TRBV27	TRBJ2-1	CASSSQGGLVQGGFQFF	TGTGCCAGCAGTTCTCAGGGTGGTTTAGTTCAAGGGGGTTTTCAGTTCTTC
.	.	TRBV30	TRBJ1-5	CAWNMGGNQPQHF	TGTGCCTGGAATATGGGCGGCAATCAGCCCCAGCATTTT
few	.	TRBV20-1	TRBJ2-7	CSARAPGSGYEQYF	TGCAGTGCTAGAGCCCCAGGGTCGGGCTACGAGCAGTACTTC
.	.	TRBV6-5	TRBJ2-3	CASSYGAGILTDTQYF	TGTGCCAGCAGTTACGGGGCAGGGATATTGACAGATACGCAGTATTTT
.	.	TRBV5-4	TRBJ2-5	CASSLRLEKETQYF	TGTGCCAGCAGCTTACGCCTAGAAAAAGAGACCCAGTACTTC
.	.	TRBV18	TRBJ2-3	CASSTRDPGLGDTQYF	TGTGCCAGCTCAACGAGGGACCCGGGCCTTGGAGATACGCAGTATTTT
many	.	TRBV18	TRBJ2-3	CASSLQPRASNADTQYF	TGTGCCAGCTCACTTCAGCCTCGGGCGAGTAACGCAGATACGCAGTATTTT
.	.	TRBV18	TRBJ2-7	CASSPPGLGITYEQYF	TGTGCCAGCTCACCACCAGGCCTAGGGATAACCTACGAGCAGTACTTC
.	TRBD2	TRBV12-3/TRBV12-4	TRBJ2-1	CASSPGRILYNEQFF	TGTGCCAGCAGTCCCGGGAGGATATTATACAATGAGCAGTTCTTC
.	.	TRBV6-1	TRBJ1-2	CASSDARNYGYTF	TGTGCCAGCAGTGATGCCAGGAACTATGGCTACACCTTC
.	.	TRBV5-4	TRBJ2-2	CASTLQNTNTGELFF	TGTGCCAGCACCCTTCAGAATACGAACACCGGGGAGCTGTTTTTT
many	.	TRBV27	TRBJ2-7	CASSFGEVSGEQYF	TGTGCCAGCAGTTTTGGGGAGGTCTCGGGCGAGCAGTACTTC
.	TRBD2	TRBV20-1	TRBJ2-5	CSAPGISRGVETQYF	TGCAGTGCCCCCGGTATCTCCCGGGGGGTAGAGACCCAGTACTTC
many	.	TRBV10-3	TRBJ2-7	CASTQPGRPTYEQYF	TGTGCCTCGACTCAGCCGGGTCGTCCAACCTACGAGCAGTACTTC
.	.	TRBV12-3/TRBV12-4	TRBJ1-6	CASSFGRDHSPLHF	TGTGCCAGCAGTTTTGGGCGGGACCATTCACCCCTCCACTTT
.	.	TRBV20-1	TRBJ1-1	CSARESSGVMNTEAFF	TGCAGTGCTAGAGAATCTTCCGGGGTCATGAACACTGAAGCTTTCTTT
many	.	TRBV28	TRBJ2-4	CASSPEGLKNIQYF	TGTGCCAGCAGTCCGGAGGGCCTCAAAAACATTCAGTACTTC
few	TRBD2	TRBV20-1	TRBJ2-3	CSARERQGLAGGPDTQYF	TGCAGTGCTAGGGAAAGACAAGGACTAGCGGGAGGGCCAGATACGCAGTATTTT
.	TRBD2	TRBV20-1	TRBJ2-2	CSATYGTMNTGELFF	TGCAGTGCTACATACGGGACTATGAACACCGGGGAGCTGTTTTTT